This T cell receptor (beta chain) was identified during a study of CD8 T cells in Susac syndrome. Random-hexamer reverse transcription was applied to about 0.45 to 1 ug RNA. Amplification of TCR beta CDR3 spanned 54 Vbeta and 13 Jbeta via immunoSEQ multiplex PCR. Using its own MiXCR run on the immunoSEQ multiplex PCR reads, TCRdb lists one record per CDR3 protein. The repertoire includes tens of thousands of distinct CDR3 sequences, 96% of them detected once, and more than 0.09% sits in the top ten. Study outcomes and limitations: Acknowledgment was made by the study that its TCR sequencing and HLA analysis involved a relatively small number of individuals.

Sequencing of TCR beta was performed on blood CD8+ and CD4+ T cells. FACS was used to enrich TEMRA cells, whereas the CD8+ and CD4+ T cells were obtained by negative isolation. To note about this clonotype: Its antigen remains unidentified.

Sequencing was carried out using CD4+ T cells from PBMCs. This receptor was obtained from a human donor with multiple sclerosis.

Written as DNA, the CDR3 is TGTGCCTGGAGTGTACGGGGGTTGGGTGAGCAGTTCTTC. Protein sequence: CAWSVRGLGEQFF. The J gene is TRBJ2-1, the V gene TRBV30; TRBD2 might be the D (6 bases). The germline V gene encodes CDR1 GTSNPN and CDR2 SVGIG (reference sequence). Trimming took off 0 bases at V and 9 bases at J, with 12 bases between the two ends. This CDR3 spans 13 amino acids.